This TCR beta chain was captured in a study of T cell changes during pregnancy in multiple sclerosis. The V gene's germline CDR1 is LNHDA and CDR2 SQIVND (reference sequence). The CDR3 extends over 17 amino acids. V dropped 5 bases and J dropped 4; count of bases not matched to a gene: 16. Assay: immunoSEQ multiplex PCR; the TCRdb copy retains only in-frame clones and omits some. This table has under 75,000 clones, about 94% appearing once. The material sequenced was peripheral blood, taken in the third trimester of pregnancy. The TCR was taken from a female donor in good health, enrolled as a control in a pregnancy study. The J gene is TRBJ1-2, the V gene TRBV19; TRBD1 matches 7 bases. The CDR3 spells CASSPIWGVTGTYGYTF. CDR3 DNA sequence: TGTGCCAGTAGTCCAATATGGGGGGTGACAGGGACCTATGGCTACACCTTC.